The rows below give T cell receptor beta chains drawn from one sample of a study of long-term antiretroviral therapy in people with HIV. Generated by immunoSEQ multiplex PCR, the TCRdb table keeps only in-frame clones and is missing some. The sample has 20,000 to 30,000 clones, 85% seen once; the top ten hold around 9.5%. Source: unsorted PBMCs, taken 2.3 years after starting antiretroviral therapy. These receptors came from a man between 40 and 49 years old with HIV. Each CDR3 is given with its conserved first and last residue. Each record gives: CDR3 DNA, CDR3 protein, J gene, V gene, D gene, clone size. The D gene is left open where the match is weak. Some rows have no size entry. The others give once, few or many, or a class for an expanded clone.

CDR3 DNA: TGCGCCAGCAGTGTTACTCGGGCAGACCGGATAAATTCACCCCTCCACTTT
CDR3 protein: CASSVTRADRINSPLHF
J gene: TRBJ1-6
V gene: TRBV6-1
D gene: .
clone size: .

CDR3 DNA: TGCGCCAGCAGTTTAGGGTTTGGCACTGAAGCTTTCTTT
CDR3 protein: CASSLGFGTEAFF
J gene: TRBJ1-1
V gene: TRBV5-1
D gene: .
clone size: once

CDR3 DNA: TGTGCCAGCAGTGAAGAATTCTCTGGAAACACCATATATTTT
CDR3 protein: CASSEEFSGNTIYF
J gene: TRBJ1-3
V gene: TRBV2
D gene: .
clone size: .

CDR3 DNA: TGCGCCAGCAGCGTGGACTTGAACACTGAAGCTTTCTTT
CDR3 protein: CASSVDLNTEAFF
J gene: TRBJ1-1
V gene: TRBV5-1
D gene: .
clone size: few

CDR3 DNA: TGCGCCAGCAGCTTAGCGCAGAGGACCTCTGGAAACACCATATATTTT
CDR3 protein: CASSLAQRTSGNTIYF
J gene: TRBJ1-3
V gene: TRBV5-1
D gene: .
clone size: .

CDR3 DNA: TGTGCCAGCAGTGAAGCGCAGGCAGCTACTAATAGCAATCAGCCCCAGCATTTT
CDR3 protein: CASSEAQAATNSNQPQHF
J gene: TRBJ1-5
V gene: TRBV2
D gene: .
clone size: .

CDR3 DNA: TGTGCCAGCAGCCCGGGACACAACACCGGGGAGCTGTTTTTT
CDR3 protein: CASSPGHNTGELFF
J gene: TRBJ2-2
V gene: TRBV5-8
D gene: .
clone size: .

CDR3 DNA: TGTGCCAGCAGCGAGGGGGTCAGGGGACGACCGAGCTCTGGAAACACCATATATTTT
CDR3 protein: CASSEGVRGRPSSGNTIYF
J gene: TRBJ1-3
V gene: TRBV9
D gene: .
clone size: .

CDR3 DNA: TGCGCCAGCAGCCACCCCCCGGATAGGGACAGGGGAGGTCAGCCCCAGCATTTT
CDR3 protein: CASSHPPDRDRGGQPQHF
J gene: TRBJ1-5
V gene: TRBV4-1
D gene: TRBD1
clone size: once

CDR3 DNA: TGTGCCAGCAGCACCCGGGGGAACAGTCCCTCTGATAGAAACACCATATATTTT
CDR3 protein: CASSTRGNSPSDRNTIYF
J gene: TRBJ1-3
V gene: TRBV21-1
D gene: .
clone size: .

CDR3 DNA: TGTGCCAGCACACAGGGAAACACTGAAGCTTTCTTT
CDR3 protein: CASTQGNTEAFF
J gene: TRBJ1-1
V gene: TRBV11-2
D gene: .
clone size: .

CDR3 DNA: TGTGCCATCAGTGAGTTGAAGGGCTCTGGAAACACCATATATTTT
CDR3 protein: CAISELKGSGNTIYF
J gene: TRBJ1-3
V gene: TRBV10-3
D gene: .
clone size: .

CDR3 DNA: TGTGCCAGCAGCCCCGGGACAGGCAATGAAAAACTGTTTTTT
CDR3 protein: CASSPGTGNEKLFF
J gene: TRBJ1-4
V gene: TRBV6-1
D gene: TRBD1
clone size: .

CDR3 DNA: TGTGCCAGCAGCTTTAGAGACAGATACACTGAAGCTTTCTTT
CDR3 protein: CASSFRDRYTEAFF
J gene: TRBJ1-1
V gene: TRBV7-2
D gene: .
clone size: .

CDR3 DNA: TGTGCCAGCAGCAGGCAGGGGGAGCTGTTTTTT
CDR3 protein: CASSRQGELFF
J gene: TRBJ2-2
V gene: TRBV7-9
D gene: .
clone size: .

CDR3 DNA: TGTGCCAGCAGCTTATGGGCAGGGCCTAATGATGAGCAGTTCTTC
CDR3 protein: CASSLWAGPNDEQFF
J gene: TRBJ2-1
V gene: TRBV7-9
D gene: .
clone size: once

CDR3 DNA: TGTGCCAGCAGTCTCGGACAGGGGGCCTACGAGCAGTACTTC
CDR3 protein: CASSLGQGAYEQYF
J gene: TRBJ2-7
V gene: TRBV6-6
D gene: TRBD1
clone size: .

CDR3 DNA: TGCGCCAGCAGCCGGGGGACTAGCGGGAGTTTCGAGCAGTACTTC
CDR3 protein: CASSRGTSGSFEQYF
J gene: TRBJ2-7
V gene: TRBV5-1
D gene: TRBD2
clone size: few

CDR3 DNA: TGTGCCAGCAGTCATCAGGGAGAGGGTGTCTTT
CDR3 protein: CASSHQGEGVF
J gene: TRBJ1-1
V gene: TRBV2
D gene: .
clone size: .

CDR3 DNA: TGTGCCAGCAGCTTAGCGTTGGGGCAGGGGGCAATGAACACTGAAGCTTTCTTT
CDR3 protein: CASSLALGQGAMNTEAFF
J gene: TRBJ1-1
V gene: TRBV7-6
D gene: TRBD1
clone size: .

CDR3 DNA: TGCGCCAGCACCCGCAACTTAGCGGGTGGCACAGATACGCAGTATTTT
CDR3 protein: CASTRNLAGGTDTQYF
J gene: TRBJ2-3
V gene: TRBV5-1
D gene: TRBD2
clone size: once

CDR3 DNA: TGTGCCAGCAGCTTGTCTCCTAACTCTGGAAACACCATATATTTT
CDR3 protein: CASSLSPNSGNTIYF
J gene: TRBJ1-3
V gene: TRBV5-6
D gene: .
clone size: once

CDR3 DNA: TGTGCCTGGAGTGTAAGTTTTCAAGAGACCCAGTACTTC
CDR3 protein: CAWSVSFQETQYF
J gene: TRBJ2-5
V gene: TRBV30
D gene: .
clone size: .

CDR3 DNA: TGTGCCAGCAGCGCCTACACCGGGGAGCTGTTTTTT
CDR3 protein: CASSAYTGELFF
J gene: TRBJ2-2
V gene: TRBV11-2
D gene: .
clone size: .

CDR3 DNA: TGTGCCAGCAGCTTGGGAAGAAATTACGAGCAGTACTTC
CDR3 protein: CASSLGRNYEQYF
J gene: TRBJ2-7
V gene: TRBV13
D gene: .
clone size: .

CDR3 DNA: TGCGCCAGCAGCCAAGCGCTCGGCGGGAGGGGGTACTTC
CDR3 protein: CASSQALGGRGYF
J gene: TRBJ2-4
V gene: TRBV4-1
D gene: TRBD2
clone size: .

CDR3 DNA: TGTGCCAGCCTAAGTAGAACCCACTCCAATGAGCAGTTCTTC
CDR3 protein: CASLSRTHSNEQFF
J gene: TRBJ2-1
V gene: TRBV6-5
D gene: .
clone size: .

CDR3 DNA: TGTGCCAGCAGTGAAGGGTGGGTACAGGGGGACACTGAAGCTTTCTTT
CDR3 protein: CASSEGWVQGDTEAFF
J gene: TRBJ1-1
V gene: TRBV2
D gene: TRBD1
clone size: .

CDR3 DNA: TGTGCCTGGAGAGGTGACTTAGGCTATGGCTACACCTTC
CDR3 protein: CAWRGDLGYGYTF
J gene: TRBJ1-2
V gene: TRBV30
D gene: .
clone size: once

CDR3 DNA: TGTGCCAGCAGCCAGGGGAGCGGACTATCTTACAATGAGCAGTTCTTC
CDR3 protein: CASSQGSGLSYNEQFF
J gene: TRBJ2-1
V gene: TRBV4-2
D gene: .
clone size: .

CDR3 DNA: TGCGCCAGCAGCAAGGGACAGGGGGCAGCCAATGAGCAGTTCTTC
CDR3 protein: CASSKGQGAANEQFF
J gene: TRBJ2-1
V gene: TRBV4-1
D gene: TRBD1
clone size: .

CDR3 DNA: TGTGCCAGCAGTTACAGGGGTTCGGCGTCTAACACTGAAGCTTTCTTT
CDR3 protein: CASSYRGSASNTEAFF
J gene: TRBJ1-1
V gene: TRBV25-1
D gene: TRBD1
clone size: .

CDR3 DNA: TGCGCCAGCAGCTTGGAAGGGAGGATCACAGATACGCAGTATTTT
CDR3 protein: CASSLEGRITDTQYF
J gene: TRBJ2-3
V gene: TRBV5-1
D gene: .
clone size: .

CDR3 DNA: TGTGCCAGCGGTTACCGGGACAGGGAGTATTTT
CDR3 protein: CASGYRDREYF
J gene: TRBJ2-3
V gene: TRBV6-5
D gene: TRBD1
clone size: .

CDR3 DNA: TGTGCCAGCAGTGCGGACAGCCTGACTATCACAACTAATGAAAAACTGTTTTTT
CDR3 protein: CASSADSLTITTNEKLFF
J gene: TRBJ1-4
V gene: TRBV6-1
D gene: .
clone size: .

CDR3 DNA: TGTGCCAGCAGCCGCCGCCCGGGACAGGGGGCGAAAGAGCAGTACTTC
CDR3 protein: CASSRRPGQGAKEQYF
J gene: TRBJ2-7
V gene: TRBV11-3
D gene: TRBD1
clone size: .

CDR3 DNA: TGTGCCAGCAGTGCCCCCAGGGCCTATAACTCCTACGAGCAGTACTTC
CDR3 protein: CASSAPRAYNSYEQYF
J gene: TRBJ2-7
V gene: TRBV2
D gene: .
clone size: .

CDR3 DNA: TGTGCCAGTACCATTAATGGGGAGGCTTTCTTT
CDR3 protein: CASTINGEAFF
J gene: TRBJ1-1
V gene: TRBV19
D gene: .
clone size: .

CDR3 DNA: TGCGCCAGCCTGGGAGGTCCTAACTCCTACGAGCAGTACTTC
CDR3 protein: CASLGGPNSYEQYF
J gene: TRBJ2-7
V gene: TRBV10-2
D gene: .
clone size: .

CDR3 DNA: TGCGCCAGCGCACCGGCAACGGACGTCTACGAGCAGTACTTC
CDR3 protein: CASAPATDVYEQYF
J gene: TRBJ2-7
V gene: TRBV5-1
D gene: .
clone size: .

CDR3 DNA: TGCAGCGTCTCCGGGACTAGCGGGATCCCTAGCACAGATACGCAGTATTTT
CDR3 protein: CSVSGTSGIPSTDTQYF
J gene: TRBJ2-3
V gene: TRBV29-1
D gene: TRBD2
clone size: .

CDR3 DNA: TGCGCCAGCACCCCCAACGGGGACACTGGGGCCAACGTCCTGACTTTC
CDR3 protein: CASTPNGDTGANVLTF
J gene: TRBJ2-6
V gene: TRBV5-1
D gene: .
clone size: .

CDR3 DNA: TGTGCCAGCAGCTTGTACGGGGGGGGGCAGAACACTGAAGCTTTCTTT
CDR3 protein: CASSLYGGGQNTEAFF
J gene: TRBJ1-1
V gene: TRBV5-6
D gene: .
clone size: .

CDR3 DNA: TGTGCCAGCAGCTTCCTCGGCGGCACTGAAGCTTTCTTT
CDR3 protein: CASSFLGGTEAFF
J gene: TRBJ1-1
V gene: TRBV13
D gene: .
clone size: .